Detailed here is one TCR beta chain. What it binds is not known. Trimming took off 5 bases at V and 1 base at J, with 15 bases between the two ends. In germline, CDR1 is SGHVS, CDR2 FNYEAQ. This CDR3 is built from 16 residues. PCR used 60 Vbeta primers and 13 Jbeta primers. Generated by immunoSEQ multiplex PCR, the TCRdb table keeps only in-frame clones and is missing some. Here the sample spans about 130,000 clones, about 80% being singletons. The data stem from a study of cytomegalovirus exposure and HLA in healthy donors. Study-wide findings and caveats: Cytomegalovirus association was assigned to over 150 TCR beta chains. The authors later linked a missense DCLRE1C variant to TCR beta V- and J-gene trimming. Later analysis placed DRB1 highest and HLA-C lowest in TCR association rates, which differed by HLA locus.

This TCR derives from a man in his forties or fifties in good health and CMV-seronegative. Sequenced: PBMCs. The chain uses TRBV7-6 and TRBJ1-3; D possibly corresponds to TRBD1 (6 bases). CDR3 coding DNA: TGTGCCAGCAGCGAAACAGGGTTGTTTTCTGGAAACACCATATATTTT. Protein sequence: CASSETGLFSGNTIYF.